This T cell receptor (beta chain) was recovered during a study of shared T cell receptors in the human thymus. This clone was observed a few times. V dropped 8 bases and J dropped 6 bases, with 11 bases sitting between them. This CDR3 contains 11 residues. Germline V lookup: CDR1 LNHDA, CDR2 SQIVND (reference sequence). Sequencing used immunoSEQ multiplex PCR; TCRdb keeps in-frame clones, though not all of them. The sample shows approximately 490,000 clones, about 84% of them seen only once. In addition, the sample was reused for a study of human thymus T cells. That paper adds: The source of the thymus tissue was resections taken during corrective heart surgery. Among thymic and blood repertoires, usage of V and J genes appeared biased. Thymic repertoires of unrelated individuals were reported in related research to overlap highly.

The clonotype was recovered from a boy younger than two with a congenital heart defect. Sequenced sample: thymocytes. The chain employs TRBV19 and TRBJ2-7; D gene unclear. The CDR3 loop is CASHPRSEQYF. The CDR3 DNA reads TGTGCCAGTCATCCGAGGAGCGAGCAGTACTTC.